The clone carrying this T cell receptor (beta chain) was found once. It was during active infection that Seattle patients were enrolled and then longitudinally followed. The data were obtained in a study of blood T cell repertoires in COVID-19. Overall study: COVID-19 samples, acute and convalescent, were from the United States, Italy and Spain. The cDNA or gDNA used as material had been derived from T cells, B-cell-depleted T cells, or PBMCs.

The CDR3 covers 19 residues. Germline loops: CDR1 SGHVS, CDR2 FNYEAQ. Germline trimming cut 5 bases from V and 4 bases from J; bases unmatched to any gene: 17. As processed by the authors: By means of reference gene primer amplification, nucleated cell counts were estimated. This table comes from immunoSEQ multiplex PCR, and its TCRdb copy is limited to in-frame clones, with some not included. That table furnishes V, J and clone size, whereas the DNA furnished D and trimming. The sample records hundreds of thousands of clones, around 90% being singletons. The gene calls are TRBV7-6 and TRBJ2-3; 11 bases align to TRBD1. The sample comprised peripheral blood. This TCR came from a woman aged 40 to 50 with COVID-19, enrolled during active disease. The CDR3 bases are TGTGCCAGCAGCCGAGCCATATTGGGACAGGGGGTTGTCGCAGATACGCAGTATTTT. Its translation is CASSRAILGQGVVADTQYF. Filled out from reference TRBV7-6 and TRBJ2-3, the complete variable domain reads GAGVSQSPRYKVTKRGQDVALRCDPISGHVSLYWYRQALGQGPEFLTYFNYEAQQDKSGLPNDRFSAERPEGSISTLTIQRTEQRDSAMYRCASSRAILGQGVVADTQYFGPGTRLTVL.